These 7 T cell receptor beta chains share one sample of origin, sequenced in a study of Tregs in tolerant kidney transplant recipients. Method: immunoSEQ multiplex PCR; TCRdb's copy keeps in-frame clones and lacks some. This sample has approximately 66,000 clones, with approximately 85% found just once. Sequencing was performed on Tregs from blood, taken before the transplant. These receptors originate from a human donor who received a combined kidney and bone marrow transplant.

The DNA of the CDR3 is TGTGCCAGCAGCTTGGGTCACTCCCTCTACGAGCAGTACTTC. It codes for CASSLGHSLYEQYF. The V and J genes are TRBV7-2 and TRBJ2-7; D call uncertain. Germline CDR1 reads SGHTA; CDR2 reads FQGNSA. With 3 bases removed from V and 3 bases from J, the gap between germline ends came to 12 bases. This CDR3 region has 14 residues.

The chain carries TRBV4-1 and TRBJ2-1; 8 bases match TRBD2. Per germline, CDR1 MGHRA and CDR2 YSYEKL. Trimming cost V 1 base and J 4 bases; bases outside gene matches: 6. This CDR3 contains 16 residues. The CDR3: CASSQVGSGGYNEQFF. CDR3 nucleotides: TGCGCCAGCAGCCAAGTGGGGAGCGGGGGATACAATGAGCAGTTCTTC.

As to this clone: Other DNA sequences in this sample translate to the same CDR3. CDR3 DNA sequence: TGCAGTGCTGCTAGCACAGATACGCAGTATTTT. It translates to CSAASTDTQYF. The J gene is TRBJ2-3, the V gene TRBV20-1; no clear D gene. This CDR3 has 11 amino acids. The germline V gene has CDR1 DFQATT and CDR2 SNEGSKA (reference sequence). V was cut by 5 bases and J by 0 bases, with 3 bases left in between.

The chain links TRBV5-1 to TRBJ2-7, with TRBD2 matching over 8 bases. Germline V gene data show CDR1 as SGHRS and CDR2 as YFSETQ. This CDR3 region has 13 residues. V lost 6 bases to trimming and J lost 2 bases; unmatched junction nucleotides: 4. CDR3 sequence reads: CASTGAGAYEQYF. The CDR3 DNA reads TGCGCCAGCACAGGAGCGGGGGCCTACGAGCAGTACTTC.

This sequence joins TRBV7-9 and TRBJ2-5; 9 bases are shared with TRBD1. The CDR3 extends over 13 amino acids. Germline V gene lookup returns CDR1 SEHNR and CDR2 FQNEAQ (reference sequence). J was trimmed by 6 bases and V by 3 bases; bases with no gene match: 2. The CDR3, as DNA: TGTGCCAGCAGCTTGACAGGGGGAAAGACCCAGTACTTC. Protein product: CASSLTGGKTQYF.

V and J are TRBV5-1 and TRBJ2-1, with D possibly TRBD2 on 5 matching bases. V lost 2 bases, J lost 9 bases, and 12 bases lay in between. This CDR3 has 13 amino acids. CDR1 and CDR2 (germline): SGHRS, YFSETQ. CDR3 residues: CASSFREKPEQFF. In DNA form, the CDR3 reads TGCGCCAGCAGCTTTAGGGAGAAACCTGAGCAGTTCTTC.

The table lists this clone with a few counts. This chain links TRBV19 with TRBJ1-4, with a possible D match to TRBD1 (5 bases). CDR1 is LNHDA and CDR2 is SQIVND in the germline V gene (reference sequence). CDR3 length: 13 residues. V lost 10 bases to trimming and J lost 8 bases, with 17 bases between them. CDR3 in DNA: TGTGCCACCCGGAGGGGCGGGGGGGAAAAACTGTTTTTT. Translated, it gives CATRRGGGEKLFF. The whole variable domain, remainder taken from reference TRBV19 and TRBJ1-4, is DGGITQSPKYLFRKEGQNVTLSCEQNLNHDAMYWYRQDPGQGLRLIYYSQIVNDFQKGDIAEGYSVSREKKESFPLTVTSAQKNPTAFYLCATRRGGGEKLFFGSGTQLSVL.